Following are 12 T cell receptor beta chains from one sample sequenced in a study of CD8+CD57+ T cells in acquired aplastic anemia. Using genomic DNA as the template, TCR beta VDJ and CDR3 profiling was carried out. Each CDR3 protein gets one entry after TCRdb re-called the reads with MiXCR. Among some 190,000 distinct CDR3 sequences listed, roughly half were seen once. The sequenced sample was sorted CD4+, CD8+, or CD8+CD57+ T cells (not recorded which) from PBMCs. These TCRs come from a human donor in good health, serving as a control.

The J gene is TRBJ2-7, the V gene TRBV19; TRBD1 might be the D (6 bases). CDR1 and CDR2 from the germline V gene are LNHDA and SQIVND (reference sequence). The CDR3 consists of 17 residues. Trimming shortened V by 6 bases and J by 1 base, and 22 bases separated the two germline ends. The CDR3 here is CASRDSVGPTGSYEQYF. DNA for the CDR3: TGTGCCAGTAGAGACAGCGTTGGCCCGACAGGTTCCTACGAGCAGTACTTC.

There are many counts of this clonotype. V is TRBV5-8 and J is TRBJ2-5; perhaps D is TRBD1 or TRBD2 (5 bases each). Germline V gives CDR1 SGHTS, CDR2 YDEGEE. Trimming removed 2 bases at V and 2 bases at J, with 10 bases between. The CDR3 has 14 residues. The CDR3 here is CASSFAWGQETQYF. The CDR3 DNA follows: TGTGCCAGCAGCTTTGCCTGGGGGCAAGAGACCCAGTACTTC.

The genes are TRBV28 and TRBJ1-1; D is perhaps TRBD1 (5 bases). The CDR3 totals 15 residues. The V and J ends lost 6 bases and 6 bases respectively, with 20 bases between them. Germline-derived CDR1 and CDR2 are MDHEN and SYDVKM. This CDR3 reads CASRQGSRGWAEAFF. In DNA, the CDR3 is TGTGCCAGCAGGCAGGGTTCGCGAGGATGGGCTGAAGCTTTCTTT.

The gene calls are TRBV3-2 and TRBJ2-1; the table's D call, TRBD2, has no DNA check behind it. TRBV3-2 is given as a pseudogene. CDR3 length: 17 residues. CDR3 in amino acids: CASSQGQRGSSYNEQFF. CDR3 sequence (DNA): TGTGCCAGCAGCCAAGGCCAGCGGGGGTCCTCCTACAATGAGCAGTTCTTC.

V gene TRBV20-1 combines with J gene TRBJ2-5; D not certain. Germline lookup yields CDR1 DFQATT and CDR2 SNEGSKA (reference sequence). The CDR3 sequence is 11 residues long. V dropped 5 bases and J dropped 0 bases, with 4 bases sitting between them. The CDR3 loop is CSALYQETQYF. The CDR3 DNA sequence: TGCAGTGCTTTGTACCAAGAGACCCAGTACTTC.

This clonotype has a single count. The genes are TRBV6-5 and TRBJ1-6; unclear D gene. Germline-derived CDR1 and CDR2 are MNHEY and SVGAGI. The CDR3 spans 18 residues. V lost 0 bases to trimming and J lost 7 bases, with 19 bases between them. CDR3 nucleotide sequence: TGTGCCAGCAGTTACTCCGGGCCGGGCCGAGTCAGGAATTCACCCCTCCACTTT. It translates to CASSYSGPGRVRNSPLHF.

The J gene is TRBJ2-7, the V gene TRBV5-1; 13 bases line up with TRBD2. The V gene's germline CDR1 is SGHRS and CDR2 YFSETQ. The CDR3 has 15 amino acids. V gave up 2 bases and J gave up 8 bases; unmatched junction bases: 7. The CDR3 reads CASSFGTSGAYKQYF. CDR3 in DNA: TGCGCCAGCAGCTTCGGGACTAGCGGGGCTTACAAGCAGTACTTC.

This clonotype occurred a few times. The rearrangement uses TRBV12-3 or TRBV12-4 and TRBJ2-7, with TRBD1 as a possible D gene (6 bases). The ends were cut back, 6 bases at V and 5 bases at J, with 23 bases in the middle. The CDR3 runs to 16 residues. CDR3 in DNA: TGTGCCAGCAGCCTCCTCAGAGGGTGGCCAGGGGACGAGCAGTACGTC. As protein: CASSLLRGWPGDEQYV.

The V call is TRBV10-3, the J call TRBJ1-2; tentatively, D is TRBD1 (5 bases). Trimming cost V 0 bases and J 8 bases, with 13 bases left between them. This CDR3 is built from 14 residues. CDR1 and CDR2 (germline): ENHRY, SYGVKD. The CDR3 here is CAISESSRDQGYTF. The DNA for the CDR3 is TGTGCCATCAGTGAGTCGAGCAGGGATCAAGGCTACACCTTC.

To note about this clonotype: This may come from a read error, since a much larger clone is one base off. J is TRBJ1-3 and V is TRBV7-2; perhaps TRBD1 as D (5 bases). In germline, CDR1 is SGHTA, CDR2 FQGNSA. CDR3 length equals 15 residues. V lost 3 bases, J lost 0 bases, and 9 bases lay in between. CDR3: CASSFGGVSGNTIYF. In DNA, the CDR3 is TGTGCCAGCAGCTTCGGGGGGGTCTCTGGAAACACCATATATTTT. Full variable domain (missing parts from reference TRBV7-2 and TRBJ1-3): GAGVSQSPSNKVTEKGKDVELRCDPISGHTALYWYRQSLGQGLEFLIYFQGNSAPDKSGLPSDRFSAERTGGSVSTLTIQRTQQEDSAVYLCASSFGGVSGNTIYFGEGSWLTVV.

The V gene is TRBV29-1, the J gene TRBJ1-3; D might be TRBD1 (5 bases). In germline, CDR1 is SQVTM, CDR2 ANQGSEA. The CDR3 sequence is 14 residues long. Deletions cut 4 bases from V and 0 bases from J, with 10 bases between. CDR3 coding DNA: TGCAGCGTTGGGGGGGTCACCTCTGGAAACACCATATATTTT. Its protein product is CSVGGVTSGNTIYF.

The J gene is TRBJ1-2, the V gene TRBV9; 7 bases agree with TRBD1. The CDR3 is 17 residues long. V lost 0 bases to trimming and J lost 4 bases; unmatched junction nucleotides: 12. The germline V gene has CDR1 SGDLS and CDR2 YYNGEE. This chain's CDR3 is CASSVASGTADVYGYTF. CDR3 nucleotides: TGTGCCAGCAGCGTAGCGAGCGGGACAGCCGACGTCTATGGCTACACCTTC.